The clone carrying this T cell receptor beta chain was counted a single time. The antigen is not known. The CDR3 consists of 15 residues. CDR1 is DFQATT and CDR2 is SNEGSKA in the germline V gene (reference sequence). Trimming took 3 bases from V and 7 from J, leaving 16 bases between them. These data come from a study of T cells in Graves' hyperthyroidism and ophthalmopathy. Study conclusions and caveats: In validation, the model predicted ophthalmopathy. These predictions came a median 6.5 months before onset. Peripheral blood also featured most of the thyroid clonotypes expanded above 0.001. Ophthalmopathy and stable hyperthyroidism were told apart by a 13 V-J model.

Amplified TCR beta CDR3 regions derived from RNA transcripts. HTBI primers drove first-round RT-PCR of the TCR CDR3. MiXCR was run by TCRdb on the multiplex PCR reads, yielding one entry per CDR3 protein. This table holds 550,000 to 700,000 distinct CDR3 sequences, about half found once. Diagnoses rested on clinical symptoms, serum thyroxine and TRAb, thyroid ultrasound and orbital computed tomography. The source of this sequence is an adult woman with Graves' disease, either hyperthyroidism or ophthalmopathy (not recorded which). The chain joins TRBV20-1 to TRBJ1-6, with D unclear. Sequenced input: peripheral blood or thyroid tissue (not recorded which). CDR3 bases: TGCAGTGCTAGCGGTCTAGCGGGGTCCAATTCACCCCTCCACTTT. Translated: CSASGLAGSNSPLHF.